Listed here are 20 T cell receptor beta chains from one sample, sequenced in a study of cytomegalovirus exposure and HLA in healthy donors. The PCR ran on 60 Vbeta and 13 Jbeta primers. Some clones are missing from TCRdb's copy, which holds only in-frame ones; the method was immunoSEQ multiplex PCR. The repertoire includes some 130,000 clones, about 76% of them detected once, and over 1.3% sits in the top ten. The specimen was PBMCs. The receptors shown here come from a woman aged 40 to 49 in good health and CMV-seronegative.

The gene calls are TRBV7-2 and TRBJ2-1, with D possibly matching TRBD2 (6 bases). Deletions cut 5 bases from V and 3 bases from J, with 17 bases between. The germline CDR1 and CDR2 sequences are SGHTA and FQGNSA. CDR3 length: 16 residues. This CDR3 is CASSPARGTRYNEQFF. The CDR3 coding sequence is TGTGCCAGCAGCCCAGCTCGCGGGACCCGCTACAATGAGCAGTTCTTC.

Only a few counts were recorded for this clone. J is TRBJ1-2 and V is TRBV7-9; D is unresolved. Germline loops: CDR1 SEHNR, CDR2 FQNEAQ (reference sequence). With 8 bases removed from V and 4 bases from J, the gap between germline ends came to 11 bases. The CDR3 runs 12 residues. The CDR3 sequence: CASERPLYGYTF. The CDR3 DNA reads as TGTGCCAGCGAGAGGCCTCTCTATGGCTACACCTTC.

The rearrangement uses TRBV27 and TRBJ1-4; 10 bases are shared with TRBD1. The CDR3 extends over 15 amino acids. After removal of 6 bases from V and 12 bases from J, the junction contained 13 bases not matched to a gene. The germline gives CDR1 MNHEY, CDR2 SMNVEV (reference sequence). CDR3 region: CASRISGTGDRELFF. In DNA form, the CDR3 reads TGTGCCAGCAGAATTTCCGGGACAGGGGATCGGGAACTGTTTTTT.

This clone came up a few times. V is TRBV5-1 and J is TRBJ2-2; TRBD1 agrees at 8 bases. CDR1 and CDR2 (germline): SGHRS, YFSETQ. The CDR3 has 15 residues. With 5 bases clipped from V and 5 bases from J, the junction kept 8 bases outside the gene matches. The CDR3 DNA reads TGCGCCAGCAGTTCCGGACAGGGAGGAACCGGGGAGCTGTTTTTT. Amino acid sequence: CASSSGQGGTGELFF. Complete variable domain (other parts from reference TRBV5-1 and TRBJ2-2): KAGVTQTPRYLIKTRGQQVTLSCSPISGHRSVSWYQQTPGQGLQFLFEYFSETQRNKGNFPGRFSGRQFSNSRSEMNVSTLELGDSALYLCASSSGQGGTGELFFGEGSRLTVL.

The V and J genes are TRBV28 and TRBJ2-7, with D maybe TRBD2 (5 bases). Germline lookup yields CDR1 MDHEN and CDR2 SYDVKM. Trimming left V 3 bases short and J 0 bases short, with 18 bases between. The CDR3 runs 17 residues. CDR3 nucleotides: TGTGCCAGCAGTTTTTTGGGAGCCGGGCTTAGCTCCTACGAGCAGTACTTC. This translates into CASSFLGAGLSSYEQYF.

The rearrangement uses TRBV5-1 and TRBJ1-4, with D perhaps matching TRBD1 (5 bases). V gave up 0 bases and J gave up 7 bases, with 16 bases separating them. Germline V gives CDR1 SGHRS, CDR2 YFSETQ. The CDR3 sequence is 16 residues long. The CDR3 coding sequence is TGCGCCAGCAGCTTGGGGTCCAGTGCCGACAGTGAAAAACTGTTTTTT. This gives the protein CASSLGSSADSEKLFF.

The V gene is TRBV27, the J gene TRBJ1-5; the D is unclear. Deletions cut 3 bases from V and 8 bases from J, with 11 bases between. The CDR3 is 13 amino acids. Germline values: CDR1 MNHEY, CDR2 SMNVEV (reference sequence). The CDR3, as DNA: TGTGCCAGCAGTTTTGATCCCGGGAAGCCCCAGCATTTT. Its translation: CASSFDPGKPQHF.

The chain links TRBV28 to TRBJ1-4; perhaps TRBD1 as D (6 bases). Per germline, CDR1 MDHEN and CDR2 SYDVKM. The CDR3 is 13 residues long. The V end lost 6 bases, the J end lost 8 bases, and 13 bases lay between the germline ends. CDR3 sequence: CASSSTGSEKLFF. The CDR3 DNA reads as TGTGCCAGCAGCTCGACAGGTTCAGAAAAACTGTTTTTT.

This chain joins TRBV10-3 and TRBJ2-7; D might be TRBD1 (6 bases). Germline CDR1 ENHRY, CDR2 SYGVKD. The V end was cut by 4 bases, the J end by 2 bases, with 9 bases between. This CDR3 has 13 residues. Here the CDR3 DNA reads TGTGCCATCAGTGGGGGGACACCCTACGAGCAGTACTTC. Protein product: CAISGGTPYEQYF.

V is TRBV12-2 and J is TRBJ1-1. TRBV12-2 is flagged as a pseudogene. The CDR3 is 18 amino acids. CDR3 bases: TGTGCAAGTCGCTTACCGTCACTGATAGTCCTCATGAACACTGAAGCTTTCTTT. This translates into CASRLPSLIVLMNTEAFF.

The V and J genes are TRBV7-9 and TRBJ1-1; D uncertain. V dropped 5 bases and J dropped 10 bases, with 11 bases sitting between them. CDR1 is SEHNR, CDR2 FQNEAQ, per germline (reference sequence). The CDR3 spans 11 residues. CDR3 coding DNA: TGTGCCAGCAGCCCAATGGAGACAGCTTTCTTT. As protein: CASSPMETAFF.

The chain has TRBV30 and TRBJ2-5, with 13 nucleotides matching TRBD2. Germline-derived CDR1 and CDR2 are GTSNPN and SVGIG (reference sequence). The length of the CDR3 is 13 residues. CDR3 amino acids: CAVPTSGGGTQYF. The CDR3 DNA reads TGTGCTGTACCCACTAGCGGGGGGGGAACCCAGTACTTC.

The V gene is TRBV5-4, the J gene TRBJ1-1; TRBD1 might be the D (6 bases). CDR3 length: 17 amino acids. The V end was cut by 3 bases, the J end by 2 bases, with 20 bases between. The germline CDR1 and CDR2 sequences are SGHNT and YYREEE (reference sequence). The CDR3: CASSSAQRQAANTEAFF. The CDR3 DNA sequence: TGTGCCAGCAGCTCGGCCCAAAGACAGGCCGCAAACACTGAAGCTTTCTTT.

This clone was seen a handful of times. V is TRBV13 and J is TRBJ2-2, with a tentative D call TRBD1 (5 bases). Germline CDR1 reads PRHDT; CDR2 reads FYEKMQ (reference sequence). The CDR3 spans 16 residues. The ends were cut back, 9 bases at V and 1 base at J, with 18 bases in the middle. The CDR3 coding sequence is TGTGCCAGTACTGAACTCGGGCAGGGGAACACCGGGGAGCTGTTTTTT. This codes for CASTELGQGNTGELFF. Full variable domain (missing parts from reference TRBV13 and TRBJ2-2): AAGVIQSPRHLIKEKRETATLKCYPIPRHDTVYWYQQGPGQDPQFLISFYEKMQSDKGSIPDRFSAQQFSDYHSELNMSSLELGDSALYFCASTELGQGNTGELFFGEGSRLTVL.

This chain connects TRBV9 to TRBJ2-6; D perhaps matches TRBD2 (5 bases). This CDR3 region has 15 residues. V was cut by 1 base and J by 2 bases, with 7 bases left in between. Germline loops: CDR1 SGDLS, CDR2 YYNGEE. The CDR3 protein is CASSVSGAGANVLTF. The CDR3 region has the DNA TGTGCCAGCAGCGTATCCGGGGCTGGGGCCAACGTCCTGACTTTC.

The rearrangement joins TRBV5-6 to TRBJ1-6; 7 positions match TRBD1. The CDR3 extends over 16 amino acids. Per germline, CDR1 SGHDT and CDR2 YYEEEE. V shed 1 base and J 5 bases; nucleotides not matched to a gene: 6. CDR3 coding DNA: TGTGCCAGCAGCTTGAAGAGGGGGCGGGATAATTCACCCCTCCACTTT. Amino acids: CASSLKRGRDNSPLHF.

The CDR3 DNA is TGTGCCATCAGTGCAAGCCAGAACACTGAAGCTTTCTTT. It translates to CAISASQNTEAFF. V is TRBV10-3 and J is TRBJ1-1, with D uncertain. Germline-derived CDR1 and CDR2 are ENHRY and SYGVKD. The CDR3 has 13 amino acids. The germline V and J ends were trimmed by 4 bases and 1 base, with 7 bases remaining between them.

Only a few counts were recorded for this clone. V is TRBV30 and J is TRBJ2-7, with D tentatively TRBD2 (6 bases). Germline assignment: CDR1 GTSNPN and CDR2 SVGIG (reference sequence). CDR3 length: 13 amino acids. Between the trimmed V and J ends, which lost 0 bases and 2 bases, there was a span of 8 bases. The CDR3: CAWSVGGTYEQYF. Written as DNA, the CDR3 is TGTGCCTGGAGTGTCGGGGGAACCTACGAGCAGTACTTC. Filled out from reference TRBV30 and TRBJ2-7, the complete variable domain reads SQTIHQWPATLVQPVGSPLSLECTVEGTSNPNLYWYRQAAGRGLQLLFYSVGIGQISSEVPQNLSASRPQDRQFILSSKKLLLSDSGFYLCAWSVGGTYEQYFGPGTRLTVT.

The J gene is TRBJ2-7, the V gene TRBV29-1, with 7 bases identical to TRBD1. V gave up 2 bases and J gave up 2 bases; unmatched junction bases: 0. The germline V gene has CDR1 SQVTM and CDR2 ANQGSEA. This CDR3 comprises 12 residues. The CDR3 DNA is TGCAGCGTTGAACAGGGGGCCTACGAGCAGTACTTC. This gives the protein CSVEQGAYEQYF.

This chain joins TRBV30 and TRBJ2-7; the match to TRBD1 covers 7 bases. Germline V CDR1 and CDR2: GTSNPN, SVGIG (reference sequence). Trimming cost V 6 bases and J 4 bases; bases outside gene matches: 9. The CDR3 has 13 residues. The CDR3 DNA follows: TGTGCCTGCCGTGAGGGACAGTTATACGAGCAGTACTTC. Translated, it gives CACREGQLYEQYF.